This entry features one TCR beta chain sequence. Its target is unknown. A much larger clonotype is one base distant, so this may be a read error. The sample is drawn from a study of post-analysis software for immune sequencing data. The study, taken as a whole, reports: The normalized Chao1 diversity of multiple sclerosis patients was significantly lower than that of controls. F measure clustering grouped samples strongly by preparation batch.

Sequencing libraries made from TCR beta cDNA carried unique molecular identifiers. Input amounts of 1 to 10 million T cells were used. These gave around 500,000 cDNA molecules, so each molecule approximated one T cell. TCRdb used MiXCR to reprocess the PCR reads, holding one entry per CDR3 protein. The sample comprises some 690,000 distinct CDR3 sequences, around 27% of which are singletons, and approximately 0.55% rests with the top ten. The receptor comes from a girl aged 10-17 years with multiple sclerosis. Input material: blood.

The CDR3 is CASSSSGSNEQYF. CDR3 nucleotides: TGTGCCAGCAGTTCTAGCGGGAGTAATGAGCAGTACTTC. This rearrangement joins TRBV6-2 or TRBV6-3 to TRBJ2-5; 10 bases fit TRBD2. Germline V gives CDR1 MNHEY, CDR2 SVGEGT. The CDR3 has 13 amino acids. The V gene end was trimmed by 4 bases and the J gene end by 11 bases; junction bases not matched to a gene: 7.